Listed here is a single TCR beta chain. The sample belongs to a study of blood T cells in healthy people across ages. Each donor was a healthy Caucasian individual from Russia, aged roughly 6 to 90. A second PCR of about 7 to 11 cycles used a sample-barcoded 5' primer and a J-beta primer mix. Every single cDNA molecule received a tag from a template-switch adaptor with 12 random nucleotides. TCRdb re-called the 5' RACE reads with MiXCR, one entry per CDR3 protein. In the table there are roughly 1,700,000 distinct CDR3 sequences, over 25% of which are singletons. V shed 5 bases, J shed 1 base, and the junction held 7 bases outside the gene matches. CDR3 length: 16 amino acids. Germline CDR1 reads SGHDN; CDR2 reads FVKESK.

Sequencing was done on a sample of blood. The TCR comes from a woman in her thirties in good health. This chain links TRBV14 with TRBJ2-7; 11 nucleotides match TRBD2. The CDR3 region is CASSFAGTSGSYEQYF. CDR3 nucleotides: TGTGCCAGCAGCTTCGCCGGGACTAGCGGATCCTACGAGCAGTACTTC.